The 17 T cell receptor beta chains below were found in one sample sequenced in a study of brain T cells in children with intractable seizures. The time point here: blood from clinic visit 5 months post-surgery; TSC patient then seizure free. TCRdb's copy holds only in-frame clones and misses some; the assay was immunoSEQ multiplex PCR. The sample shows about 340,000 clones, nearly 95% of them seen only once. This specimen was peripheral blood, taken approximately 5 months after surgery. These receptors were obtained from a boy younger than two with tuberous sclerosis and intractable seizures.

This chain connects TRBV27 to TRBJ2-2; D tentatively reads TRBD1 or TRBD2 (7 bases each). Looked up from germline, CDR1 is MNHEY and CDR2 is SMNVEV (reference sequence). Trimming left V 2 bases short and J 5 bases short, with 15 bases between. The CDR3 is made up of 16 amino acids. CDR3 in amino acids: CASSLPARGGTGELFF. The CDR3 DNA reads TGTGCCAGCAGTTTACCGGCCAGGGGGGGAACCGGGGAGCTGTTTTTT.

J is TRBJ2-2 and V is TRBV19, with 9 bases that match TRBD1. Germline V gene lookup returns CDR1 LNHDA and CDR2 SQIVND (reference sequence). CDR3 length: 19 residues. V lost 5 bases and J lost 3; bases outside the gene matches: 16. For the CDR3, the DNA is TGTGCCAGTAGTGGGCATGGGACAGGGATATTTGGGGACACCGGGGAGCTGTTTTTT. Protein: CASSGHGTGIFGDTGELFF. The full variable domain, in which reference TRBV19 and TRBJ2-2 provide the parts outside the CDR3, is DGGITQSPKYLFRKEGQNVTLSCEQNLNHDAMYWYRQDPGQGLRLIYYSQIVNDFQKGDIAEGYSVSREKKESFPLTVTSAQKNPTAFYLCASSGHGTGIFGDTGELFFGEGSRLTVL.

In DNA form, the CDR3 reads TGTGCCAGCAGTCCACAGGGGAGGGTAATCTACGAGCAGTACTTC. Translation gives CASSPQGRVIYEQYF. The J gene is TRBJ2-7, the V gene TRBV2; D is perhaps TRBD1 or TRBD2 (7 bases each). The CDR3 consists of 15 residues. V gave up 5 bases and J gave up 3 bases, with 17 bases separating them. In germline, CDR1 is SNHLY, CDR2 FYNNEI. Filled out from reference TRBV2 and TRBJ2-7, the complete variable domain reads EPEVTQTPSHQVTQMGQEVILRCVPISNHLYFYWYRQILGQKVEFLVSFYNNEISEKSEIFDDQFSVERPDGSNFTLKIRSTKLEDSAMYFCASSPQGRVIYEQYFGPGTRLTVT.

CDR3 residues: CASSVTGVNTEAFF. For the CDR3, the DNA is TGTGCCAGCAGCGTTACAGGGGTGAACACTGAAGCTTTCTTT. The chain combines TRBV7-3 with TRBJ1-1, with 7 bases fitting TRBD1. The CDR3 covers 14 residues. Germline V gene data show CDR1 as SGHTA and CDR2 as FQGTGA. Unmatched junction bases numbered 3, after V lost 5 bases and J lost 0 bases.

The rearrangement links TRBV27 to TRBJ1-2, with TRBD1 as a possible D gene (5 bases). With 3 bases removed from V and 7 bases from J, the gap between germline ends came to 18 bases. CDR1 and CDR2 from the germline V gene are MNHEY and SMNVEV (reference sequence). This CDR3 is built from 15 residues. CDR3 region: CASSFFQGPESGYTF. The CDR3 bases are TGTGCCAGCAGTTTCTTTCAGGGACCGGAGTCTGGCTACACCTTC.

The table lists this clone with a count of one. The gene calls are TRBV9 and TRBJ2-3; 7 nucleotides align to TRBD1. Germline trimming cut 0 bases from V and 0 bases from J; bases unmatched to any gene: 4. The CDR3 runs 16 residues. The V gene's germline CDR1 is SGDLS and CDR2 YYNGEE. The CDR3 is CASSVASRGSTDTQYF. CDR3 nucleotide sequence: TGTGCCAGCAGCGTAGCTAGCAGGGGGAGCACAGATACGCAGTATTTT.

This sequence joins TRBV30 and TRBJ1-6; unclear D gene. The V gene's germline CDR1 is GTSNPN and CDR2 SVGIG (reference sequence). The CDR3 runs to 16 residues. V lost 4 bases and J lost 1, with 14 bases in between. CDR3 loop: CAWNPFHGSYNSPLHF. The CDR3 nucleotides read TGTGCCTGGAACCCCTTTCATGGATCCTATAATTCACCCCTCCACTTT.

Only a few counts were recorded for this clone. This chain connects TRBV11-2 to TRBJ2-7, with D uncertain. Deletions cut 2 bases from V and 0 bases from J, with 5 bases between. Germline assignment: CDR1 SGHAT and CDR2 FQNNGV. The CDR3 is 13 residues long. The CDR3 sequence is CASSLHNSYEQYF. In DNA, the CDR3 is TGTGCCAGCAGCTTACACAACTCCTACGAGCAGTACTTC. The whole variable domain, filled in from reference TRBV11-2 and TRBJ2-7, reads EAGVAQSPRYKIIEKRQSVAFWCNPISGHATLYWYQQILGQGPKLLIQFQNNGVVDDSQLPKDRFSAERLKGVDSTLKIQPAKLEDSAVYLCASSLHNSYEQYFGPGTRLTVT.

V and J are TRBV30 and TRBJ2-7; D is unresolved. Germline assignment: CDR1 GTSNPN and CDR2 SVGIG (reference sequence). There are 12 residues in the CDR3. V was cut by 2 bases and J by 1 base, with 6 bases left in between. The CDR3 loop is CAWSIGSYEQYF. CDR3 sequence (DNA): TGTGCCTGGAGTATAGGATCCTACGAGCAGTACTTC.

The chain employs TRBV6-5 and TRBJ1-1; D is uncertain. Germline V gene data show CDR1 as MNHEY and CDR2 as SVGAGI. Deletions cut 2 bases from V and 5 bases from J, with 18 bases between. The CDR3 spans 16 residues. CDR3 sequence (DNA): TGTGCCAGCAGTTACCAGTCGGGAGGCGGCTGGACTGAAGCTTTCTTT. It specifies CASSYQSGGGWTEAFF.

V gene TRBV7-9 combines with J gene TRBJ1-3; D unclear. Per germline, CDR1 SEHNR and CDR2 FQNEAQ (reference sequence). This CDR3 comprises 16 residues. Between the trimmed V and J ends, which lost 5 bases and 0 bases, there was a span of 14 bases. CDR3 coding DNA: TGTGCCAGCAGCCTCCCCCCCAGACTCTCTGGAAACACCATATATTTT. Translated, it gives CASSLPPRLSGNTIYF.

The V call is TRBV4-1, the J call TRBJ2-7; perhaps TRBD2 as D (7 bases). Trimming stripped 4 bases from V and 6 bases from J, with 22 bases between. CDR3 length equals 16 residues. Germline CDR1 is MGHRA and CDR2 is YSYEKL. CDR3 in DNA: TGCGCCAGCAGCCCGGGAGGTGGGGACACTCGGATCGAGCAGTACTTC. Its protein product is CASSPGGGDTRIEQYF.

The chain employs TRBV7-9 and TRBJ2-3; no clear D gene. Germline V gene sequence: CDR1 SEHNR, CDR2 FQNEAQ (reference sequence). The CDR3 spans 12 residues. Trimming stripped 5 bases from V and 5 bases from J, with 8 bases between. CDR3 sequence reads: CASSRQKDTQYF. The CDR3 DNA reads TGTGCCAGCAGCCGCCAAAAAGATACGCAGTATTTT.

The rearrangement links TRBV5-1 to TRBJ1-3; 9 bases are a match to TRBD1. V was pared by 4 bases and J by 3 bases, with 11 bases of the junction left unmatched. The CDR3 is made up of 17 amino acids. Germline assignment: CDR1 SGHRS and CDR2 YFSETQ. CDR3 amino acids: CASSPSGQGSVGNTIYF. DNA of the CDR3: TGCGCCAGCAGCCCGTCGGGACAGGGAAGTGTTGGAAACACCATATATTTT.

In the case of this clone: The same CDR3 can be traced to other DNA sequences in this sample. This chain uses TRBV28 with TRBJ1-5; D is uncertain. Trimming pared 6 bases from V and 1 base from J, leaving 7 bases between. Germline CDR1 is MDHEN and CDR2 is SYDVKM. The CDR3 totals 13 residues. This chain's CDR3 is CASSTDSNQPQHF. DNA for the CDR3: TGTGCCAGCAGCACGGACAGCAATCAGCCCCAGCATTTT. Full variable domain (missing parts from reference TRBV28 and TRBJ1-5): DVKVTQSSRYLVKRTGEKVFLECVQDMDHENMFWYRQDPGLGLRLIYFSYDVKMKEKGDIPEGYSVSREKKERFSLILESASTNQTSMYLCASSTDSNQPQHFGDGTRLSIL.

V gene TRBV6-5 combines with J gene TRBJ2-5; 13 bases agree with TRBD2. Trimming took 7 bases from V and 2 from J; bases not matched to a gene: 4. The germline CDR1 and CDR2 sequences are MNHEY and SVGAGI. The CDR3 runs to 15 residues. In nucleotides, the CDR3 is TGTGCCAGCAAAACTAGCGGGGGGGAACAAGAGACCCAGTACTTC. Amino acid sequence: CASKTSGGEQETQYF.

J is TRBJ1-4 and V is TRBV9; no clear D gene. Germline lookup yields CDR1 SGDLS and CDR2 YYNGEE. V was cut by 0 bases and J by 5 bases, with 8 bases left in between. The CDR3 has 14 residues. CDR3 nucleotides: TGTGCCAGCAGCGTAGGGCAGGACAATGAAAAACTGTTTTTT. Amino acid sequence: CASSVGQDNEKLFF.